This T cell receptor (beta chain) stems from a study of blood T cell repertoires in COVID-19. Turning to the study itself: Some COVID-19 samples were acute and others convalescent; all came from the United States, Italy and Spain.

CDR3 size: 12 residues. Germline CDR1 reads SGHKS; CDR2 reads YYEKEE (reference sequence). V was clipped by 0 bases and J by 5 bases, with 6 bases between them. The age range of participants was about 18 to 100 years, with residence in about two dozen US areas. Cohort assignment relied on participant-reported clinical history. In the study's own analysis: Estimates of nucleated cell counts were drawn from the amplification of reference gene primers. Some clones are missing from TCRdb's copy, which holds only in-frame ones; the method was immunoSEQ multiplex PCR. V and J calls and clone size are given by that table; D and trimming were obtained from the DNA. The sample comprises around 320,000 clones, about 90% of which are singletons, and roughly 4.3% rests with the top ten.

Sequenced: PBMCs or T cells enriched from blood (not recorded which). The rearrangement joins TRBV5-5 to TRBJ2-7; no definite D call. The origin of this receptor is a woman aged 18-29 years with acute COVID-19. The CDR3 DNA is TGTGCCAGCAGCTTGGCCCGTGACGAGCAGTACTTC. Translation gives CASSLARDEQYF.